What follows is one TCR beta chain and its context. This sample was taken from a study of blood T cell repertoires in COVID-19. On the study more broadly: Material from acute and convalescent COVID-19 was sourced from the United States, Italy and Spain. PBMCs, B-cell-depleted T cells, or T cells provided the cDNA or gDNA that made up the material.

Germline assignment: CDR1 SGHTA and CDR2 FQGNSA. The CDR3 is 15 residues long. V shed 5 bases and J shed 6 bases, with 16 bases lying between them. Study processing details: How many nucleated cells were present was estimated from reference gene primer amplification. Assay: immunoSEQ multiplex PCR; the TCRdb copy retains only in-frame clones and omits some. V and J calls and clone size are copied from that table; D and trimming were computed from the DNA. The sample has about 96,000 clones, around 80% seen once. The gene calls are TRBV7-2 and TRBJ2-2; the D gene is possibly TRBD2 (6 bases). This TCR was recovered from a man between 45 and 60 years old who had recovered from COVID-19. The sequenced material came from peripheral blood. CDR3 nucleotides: TGTGCCAGCAGCCCCCGGGACTCGCCCCCCGGGGAGCTGTTTTTT. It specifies CASSPRDSPPGELFF.